The 3 T cell receptor beta chains below all came from one sample that was sequenced in a study of blood T cell repertoires in COVID-19. Sequenced by immunoSEQ multiplex PCR; TCRdb stores in-frame clones only, minus some. The sample consists of a few hundred thousand clones, roughly nine tenths of them appearing once. Sequencing used peripheral blood. The source of these receptors is a woman in her thirties or forties who had recovered from COVID-19.

The rearrangement links TRBV6-7 to TRBJ1-4; D remains ambiguous. TRBV6-7 is treated as an ORF (open reading frame) with a function not yet certain. CDR3 length equals 16 residues. The V end was cut by 2 bases, the J end by 0 bases, with 10 bases between. The CDR3 sequence is CASSYGEEATNEKLFF. CDR3 nucleotide sequence: TGTGCCAGCAGTTACGGGGAGGAGGCAACTAATGAAAAACTGTTTTTT.

The chain joins TRBV19 to TRBJ2-1, with 9 nucleotides matching TRBD1. The J segment lost 10 bases and the V segment lost 10 bases, leaving 14 bases of the junction unmatched. CDR1 and CDR2 from the germline V gene are LNHDA and SQIVND (reference sequence). This CDR3 comprises 14 residues. CDR3 amino acids: CATLDRGSGWEQFF. CDR3 nucleotide sequence: TGTGCCACTCTCGACAGGGGGTCGGGGTGGGAGCAGTTCTTC.

The chain employs TRBV28 and TRBJ1-5, with 10 bases identical to TRBD1. CDR3 size: 15 residues. CDR1 and CDR2 from the germline V gene are MDHEN and SYDVKM. V shed 5 bases and J 4 bases; nucleotides not matched to a gene: 5. The CDR3 loop is CASSPWTGGNQPQHF. Here the CDR3 DNA reads TGTGCCAGCAGTCCTTGGACAGGGGGGAATCAGCCCCAGCATTTT.